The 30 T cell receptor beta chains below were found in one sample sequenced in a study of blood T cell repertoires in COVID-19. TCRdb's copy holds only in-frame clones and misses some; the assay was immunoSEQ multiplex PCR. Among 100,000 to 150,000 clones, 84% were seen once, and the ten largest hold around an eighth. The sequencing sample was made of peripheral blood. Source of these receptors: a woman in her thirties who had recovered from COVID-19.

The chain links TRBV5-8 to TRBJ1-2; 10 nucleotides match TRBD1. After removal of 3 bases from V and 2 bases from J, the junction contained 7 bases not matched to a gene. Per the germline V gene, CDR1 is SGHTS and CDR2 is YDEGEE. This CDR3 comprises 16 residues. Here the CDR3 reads CASSWPGQGWNYGYTF. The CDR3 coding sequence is TGTGCCAGCAGCTGGCCGGGACAGGGGTGGAACTATGGCTACACCTTC.

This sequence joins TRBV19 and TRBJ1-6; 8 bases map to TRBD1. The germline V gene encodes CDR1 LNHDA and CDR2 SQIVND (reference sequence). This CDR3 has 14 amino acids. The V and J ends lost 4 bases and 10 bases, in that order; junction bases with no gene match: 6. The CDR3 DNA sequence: TGTGCCAGTAGTACCCAGGGGGCTGACTCACCCCTCCACTTT. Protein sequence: CASSTQGADSPLHF.

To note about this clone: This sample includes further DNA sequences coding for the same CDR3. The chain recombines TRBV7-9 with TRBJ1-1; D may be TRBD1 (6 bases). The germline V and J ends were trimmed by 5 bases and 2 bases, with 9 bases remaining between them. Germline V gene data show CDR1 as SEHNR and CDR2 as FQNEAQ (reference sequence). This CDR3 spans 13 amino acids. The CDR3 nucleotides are TGTGCCAGCAGCCTCAGGGGAAACACTGAAGCTTTCTTT. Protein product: CASSLRGNTEAFF.

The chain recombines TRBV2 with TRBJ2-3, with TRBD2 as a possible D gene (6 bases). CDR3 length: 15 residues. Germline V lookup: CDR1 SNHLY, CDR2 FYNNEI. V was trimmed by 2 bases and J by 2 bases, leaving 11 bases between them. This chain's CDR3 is CASSETTSPTDTQYF. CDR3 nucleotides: TGTGCCAGCAGTGAAACTACTAGCCCCACAGATACGCAGTATTTT.

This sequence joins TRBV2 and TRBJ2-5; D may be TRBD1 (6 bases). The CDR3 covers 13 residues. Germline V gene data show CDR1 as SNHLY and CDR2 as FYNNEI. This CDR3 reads CAKRLQGQETQYF. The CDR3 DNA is TGTGCTAAGCGGTTACAGGGCCAAGAGACCCAGTACTTC. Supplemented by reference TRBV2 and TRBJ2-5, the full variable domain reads EPEVTQTPSHQVTQMGQEVILRCVPISNHLYFYWYRQILGQKVEFLVSFYNNEISEKSEIFDDQFSVERPDGSNFTLKIRSTKLEDSAMYFCAKRLQGQETQYFGPGTRLLVL.

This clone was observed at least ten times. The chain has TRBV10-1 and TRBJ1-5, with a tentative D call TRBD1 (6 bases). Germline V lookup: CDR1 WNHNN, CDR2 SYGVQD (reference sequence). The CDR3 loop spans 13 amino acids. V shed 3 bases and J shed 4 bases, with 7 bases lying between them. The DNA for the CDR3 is TGCGCCAGCAGTGATACAGGGAATCAGCCCCAGCATTTT. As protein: CASSDTGNQPQHF.

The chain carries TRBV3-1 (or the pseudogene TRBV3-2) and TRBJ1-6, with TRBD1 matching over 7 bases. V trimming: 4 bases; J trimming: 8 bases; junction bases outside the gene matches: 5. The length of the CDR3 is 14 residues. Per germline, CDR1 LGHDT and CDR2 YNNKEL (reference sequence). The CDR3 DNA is TGTGCCAGCAGCCCTTTACAGGGGTATTCACCCCTCCACTTT. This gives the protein CASSPLQGYSPLHF.

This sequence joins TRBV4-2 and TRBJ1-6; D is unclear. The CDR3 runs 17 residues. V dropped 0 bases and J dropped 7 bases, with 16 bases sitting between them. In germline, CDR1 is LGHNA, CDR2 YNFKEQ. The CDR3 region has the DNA TGTGCCAGCAGCCAAGACCCAGAGCGTACAACCAATTCACCCCTCCACTTT. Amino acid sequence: CASSQDPERTTNSPLHF.

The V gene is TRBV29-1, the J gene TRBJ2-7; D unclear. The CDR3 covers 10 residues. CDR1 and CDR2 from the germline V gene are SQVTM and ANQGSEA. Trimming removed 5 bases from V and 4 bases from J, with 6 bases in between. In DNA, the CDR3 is TGCAGCGTTTTTTTATACGAGCAGTACTTC. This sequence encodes CSVFLYEQYF.

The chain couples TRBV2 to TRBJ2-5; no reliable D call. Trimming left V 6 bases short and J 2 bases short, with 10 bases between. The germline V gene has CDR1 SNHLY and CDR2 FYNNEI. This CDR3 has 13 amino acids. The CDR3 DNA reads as TGTGCCAGCAGGCGCGGTCGGCAAGAGACCCAGTACTTC. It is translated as CASRRGRQETQYF.

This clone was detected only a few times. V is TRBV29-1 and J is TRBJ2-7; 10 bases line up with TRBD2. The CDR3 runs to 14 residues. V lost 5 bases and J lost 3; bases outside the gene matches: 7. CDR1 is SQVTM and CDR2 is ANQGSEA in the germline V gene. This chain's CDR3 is CSVTGSGGDYEQYF. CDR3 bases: TGCAGCGTTACGGGGAGCGGGGGGGACTACGAGCAGTACTTC.

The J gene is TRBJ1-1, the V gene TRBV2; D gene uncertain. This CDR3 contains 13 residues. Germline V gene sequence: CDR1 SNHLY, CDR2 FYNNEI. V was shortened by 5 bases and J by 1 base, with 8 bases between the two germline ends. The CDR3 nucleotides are TGTGCCAGCAGTTGGACTCAGAACACTGAAGCTTTCTTT. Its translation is CASSWTQNTEAFF.

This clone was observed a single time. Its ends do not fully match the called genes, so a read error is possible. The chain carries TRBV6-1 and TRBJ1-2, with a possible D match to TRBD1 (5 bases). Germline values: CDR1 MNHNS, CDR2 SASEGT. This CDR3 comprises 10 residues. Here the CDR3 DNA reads TGTGCCAGCAGTGAAGCCGGGGGAGGCTTC. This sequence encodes CASSEAGGGF.

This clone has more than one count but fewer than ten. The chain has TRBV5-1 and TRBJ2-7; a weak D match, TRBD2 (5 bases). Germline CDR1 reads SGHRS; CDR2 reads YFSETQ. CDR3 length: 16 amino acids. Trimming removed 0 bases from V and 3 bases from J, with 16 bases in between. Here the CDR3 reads CASSLGLAGRNYEQYF. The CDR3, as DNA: TGCGCCAGCAGCTTGGGGCTAGCAGGCCGCAACTACGAGCAGTACTTC. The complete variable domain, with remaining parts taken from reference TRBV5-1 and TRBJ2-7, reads KAGVTQTPRYLIKTRGQQVTLSCSPISGHRSVSWYQQTPGQGLQFLFEYFSETQRNKGNFPGRFSGRQFSNSRSEMNVSTLELGDSALYLCASSLGLAGRNYEQYFGPGTRLTVT.

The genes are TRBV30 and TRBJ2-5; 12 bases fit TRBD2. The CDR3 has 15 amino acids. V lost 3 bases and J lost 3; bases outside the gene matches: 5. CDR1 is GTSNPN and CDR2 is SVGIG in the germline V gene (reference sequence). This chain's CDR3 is CAWRLAGGKKETQYF. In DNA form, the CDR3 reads TGTGCCTGGAGACTAGCGGGGGGTAAAAAAGAGACCCAGTACTTC. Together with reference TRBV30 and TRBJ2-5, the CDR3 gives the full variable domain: SQTIHQWPATLVQPVGSPLSLECTVEGTSNPNLYWYRQAAGRGLQLLFYSVGIGQISSEVPQNLSASRPQDRQFILSSKKLLLSDSGFYLCAWRLAGGKKETQYFGPGTRLLVL.

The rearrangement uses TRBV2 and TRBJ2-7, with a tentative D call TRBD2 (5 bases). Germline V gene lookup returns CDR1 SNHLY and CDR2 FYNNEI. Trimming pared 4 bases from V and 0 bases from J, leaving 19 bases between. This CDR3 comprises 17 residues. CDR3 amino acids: CASSGGSLSTSSYEQYF. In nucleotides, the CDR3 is TGTGCCAGCAGTGGAGGGAGTTTGAGTACCAGCTCCTACGAGCAGTACTTC.

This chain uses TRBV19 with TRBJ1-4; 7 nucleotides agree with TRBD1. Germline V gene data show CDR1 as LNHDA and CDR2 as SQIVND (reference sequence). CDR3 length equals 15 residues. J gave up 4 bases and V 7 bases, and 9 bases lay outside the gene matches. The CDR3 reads CASNNRDSFNEKLFF. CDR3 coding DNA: TGTGCCAGTAACAACCGGGACAGCTTTAATGAAAAACTGTTTTTT.

This chain's CDR3 is CASSWRGGRTDTQYF. In DNA form, the CDR3 reads TGTGCCAGCAGCTGGCGGGGGGGAAGGACAGATACGCAGTATTTT. V gene TRBV5-4 combines with J gene TRBJ2-3; 9 nucleotides match TRBD2. The CDR3 contains 15 residues. CDR1 SGHNT and CDR2 YYREEE come from the germline V gene (reference sequence). V lost 3 bases, J lost 3 bases, and 5 bases stayed unmatched.

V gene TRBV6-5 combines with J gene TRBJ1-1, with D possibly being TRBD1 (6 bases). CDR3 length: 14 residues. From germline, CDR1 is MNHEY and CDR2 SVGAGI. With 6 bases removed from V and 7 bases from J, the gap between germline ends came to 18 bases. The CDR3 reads CASRLLTGPSEAFF. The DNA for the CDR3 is TGTGCCAGCAGACTACTCACAGGGCCGAGTGAAGCTTTCTTT.

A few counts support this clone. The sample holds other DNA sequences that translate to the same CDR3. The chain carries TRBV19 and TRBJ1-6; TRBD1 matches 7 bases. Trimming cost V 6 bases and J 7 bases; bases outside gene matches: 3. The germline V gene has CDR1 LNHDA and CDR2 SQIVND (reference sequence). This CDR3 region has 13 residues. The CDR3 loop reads CASSDRDNSPLHF. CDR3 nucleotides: TGTGCCAGTAGCGACAGGGACAATTCACCCCTCCACTTT.

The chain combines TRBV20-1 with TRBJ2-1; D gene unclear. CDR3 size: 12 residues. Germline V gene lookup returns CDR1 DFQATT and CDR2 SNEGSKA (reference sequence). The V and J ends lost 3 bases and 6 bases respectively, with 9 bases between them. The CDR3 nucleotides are TGCAGTGCTAGTGGCTGGGCCAATGAGCAGTTCTTC. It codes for CSASGWANEQFF.

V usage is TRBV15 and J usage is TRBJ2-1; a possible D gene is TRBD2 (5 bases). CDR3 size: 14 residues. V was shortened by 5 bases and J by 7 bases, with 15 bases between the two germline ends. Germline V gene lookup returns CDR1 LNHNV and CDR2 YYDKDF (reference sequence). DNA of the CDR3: TGTGCCACCAGCGGACTCCCGAGTCCGAATGAGCAGTTCTTC. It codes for CATSGLPSPNEQFF.

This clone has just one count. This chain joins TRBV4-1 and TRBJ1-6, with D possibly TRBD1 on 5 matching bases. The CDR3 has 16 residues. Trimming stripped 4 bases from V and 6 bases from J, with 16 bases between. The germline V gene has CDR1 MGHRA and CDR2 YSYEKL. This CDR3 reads CASSPDRKGVNSPLHF. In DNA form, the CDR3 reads TGCGCCAGCAGCCCAGACAGAAAAGGGGTTAATTCACCCCTCCACTTT.

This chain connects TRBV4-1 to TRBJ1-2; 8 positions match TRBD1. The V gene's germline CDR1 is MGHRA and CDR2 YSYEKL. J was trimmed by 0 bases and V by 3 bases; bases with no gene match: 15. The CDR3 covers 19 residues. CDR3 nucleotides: TGCGCCAGCAGCCAGCACACCGGGACAGGAGTGGGATCTAACTATGGCTACACCTTC. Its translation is CASSQHTGTGVGSNYGYTF.

CDR3 DNA: TGTGCCAGCAGCTCCCGGGACAGGGCCTACGAGCAGTACTTC. This translates into CASSSRDRAYEQYF. The chain joins TRBV11-3 to TRBJ2-7, with 9 bases identical to TRBD1. Germline V CDR1 and CDR2: SGHNT, YENEEA. J gave up 2 bases and V 4 bases, and 3 bases lay outside the gene matches. This CDR3 contains 14 residues. The full variable domain, completed using reference TRBV11-3 and TRBJ2-7, is EAGVVQSPRYKIIEKKQPVAFWCNPISGHNTLYWYLQNLGQGPELLIRYENEEAVDDSQLPKDRFSAERLKGVDSTLKIQPAELGDSAVYLCASSSRDRAYEQYFGPGTRLTVT.

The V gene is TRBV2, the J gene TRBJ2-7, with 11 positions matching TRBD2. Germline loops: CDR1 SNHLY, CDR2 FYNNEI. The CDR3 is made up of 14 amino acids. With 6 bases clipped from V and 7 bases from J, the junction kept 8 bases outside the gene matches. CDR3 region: CASSRLAGTGEQYF. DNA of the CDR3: TGTGCCAGCAGCCGACTAGCGGGGACGGGGGAGCAGTACTTC.

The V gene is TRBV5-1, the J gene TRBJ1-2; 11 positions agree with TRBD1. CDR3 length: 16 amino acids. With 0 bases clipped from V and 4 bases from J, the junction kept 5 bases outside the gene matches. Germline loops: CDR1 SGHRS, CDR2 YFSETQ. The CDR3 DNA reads TGCGCCAGCAGCTTGGGGACAGGGGGCGGCGGCTATGGCTACACCTTC. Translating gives CASSLGTGGGGYGYTF.

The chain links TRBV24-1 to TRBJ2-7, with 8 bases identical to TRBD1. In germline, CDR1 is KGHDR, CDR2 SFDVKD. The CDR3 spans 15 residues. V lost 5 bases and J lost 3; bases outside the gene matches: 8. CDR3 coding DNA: TGTGCCACCAGTGCCATGGACAGGGAAGTCTACGAGCAGTACTTC. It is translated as CATSAMDREVYEQYF.

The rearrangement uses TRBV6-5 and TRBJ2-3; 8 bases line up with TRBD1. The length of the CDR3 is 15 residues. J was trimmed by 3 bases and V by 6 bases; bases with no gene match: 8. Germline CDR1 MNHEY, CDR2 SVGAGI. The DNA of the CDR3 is TGTGCCAGCAGAGCCCCGAGACAGGGGACAGATACGCAGTATTTT. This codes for CASRAPRQGTDTQYF.

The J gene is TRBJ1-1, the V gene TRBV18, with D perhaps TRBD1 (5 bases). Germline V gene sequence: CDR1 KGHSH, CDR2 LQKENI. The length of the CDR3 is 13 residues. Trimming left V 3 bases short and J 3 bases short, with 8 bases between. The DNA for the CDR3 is TGTGCCAGCTCACCCCTAGGGGACACTGAAGCTTTCTTT. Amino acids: CASSPLGDTEAFF. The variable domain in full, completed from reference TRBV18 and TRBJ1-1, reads NAGVMQNPRHLVRRRGQEARLRCSPMKGHSHVYWYRQLPEEGLKFMVYLQKENIIDESGMPKERFSAEFPKEGPSILRIQQVVRGDSAAYFCASSPLGDTEAFFGQGTRLTVV.